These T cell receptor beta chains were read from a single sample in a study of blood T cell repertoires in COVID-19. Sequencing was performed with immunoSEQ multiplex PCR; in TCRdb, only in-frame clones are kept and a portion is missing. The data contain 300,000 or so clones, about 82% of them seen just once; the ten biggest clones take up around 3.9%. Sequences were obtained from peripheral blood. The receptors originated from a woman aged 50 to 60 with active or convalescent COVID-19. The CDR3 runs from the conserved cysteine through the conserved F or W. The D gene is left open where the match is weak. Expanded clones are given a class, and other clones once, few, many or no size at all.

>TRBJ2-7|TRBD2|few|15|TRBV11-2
CASSLSSGVSYEQYF
TGTGCCAGCAGCTTATCGAGCGGGGTCTCCTACGAGCAGTACTTC
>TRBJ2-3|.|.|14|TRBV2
CASCGYLSTDTQYF
TGTGCCAGCTGCGGGTACCTTAGCACAGATACGCAGTATTTT
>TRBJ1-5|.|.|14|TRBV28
CASSLLSYNQPQHF
TGTGCCAGCTCCCTTCTCAGTTACAATCAGCCCCAGCATTTT
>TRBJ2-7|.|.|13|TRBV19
CASSFGYSYEQYF
TGTGCCAGTAGTTTCGGGTACTCCTACGAGCAGTACTTC
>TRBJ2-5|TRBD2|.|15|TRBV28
CASSSFLGGAETQYF
TGTGCCAGCAGTTCTTTTCTGGGAGGGGCAGAGACCCAGTACTTC
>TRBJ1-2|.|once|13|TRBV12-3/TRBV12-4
CASSRDFNYGYTF
TGTGCCAGCAGCCGGGACTTTAACTATGGCTACACCTTC
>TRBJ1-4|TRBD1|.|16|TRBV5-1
CASSRDQGGTNEKLFF
TGCGCCAGCAGCCGGGATCAGGGGGGTACTAATGAAAAACTGTTTTTT
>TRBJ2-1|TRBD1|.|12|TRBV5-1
CASSLPKGAQFF
TGCGCCAGCAGCTTACCGAAGGGGGCGCAGTTCTTC
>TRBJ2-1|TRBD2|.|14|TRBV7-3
CASSFSGGSDEQFF
TGTGCCAGCAGCTTTAGCGGGGGTAGCGATGAGCAGTTCTTC
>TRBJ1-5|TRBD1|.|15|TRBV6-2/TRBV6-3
CASSYSGQGNQPQHF
TGTGCCAGCAGTTACTCGGGACAGGGGAATCAGCCCCAGCATTTT
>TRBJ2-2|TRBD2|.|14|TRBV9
CASSTGLVTGELFF
TGTGCCAGCAGCACAGGACTAGTTACCGGGGAGCTGTTTTTT
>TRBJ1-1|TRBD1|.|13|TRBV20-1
CSASTGVNTEAFF
TGCAGTGCTAGTACAGGGGTCAACACTGAAGCTTTCTTT
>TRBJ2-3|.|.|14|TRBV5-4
CASSSGQNTDTQYF
TGTGCCAGCAGCTCCGGACAAAACACAGATACGCAGTATTTT
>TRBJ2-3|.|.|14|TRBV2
CASSEGGGADTQYF
TGTGCCAGCAGTGAAGGGGGCGGAGCAGATACGCAGTATTTT
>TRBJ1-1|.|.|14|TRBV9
CASSPGRGPTEAFF
TGTGCCAGCAGCCCAGGGAGGGGTCCCACTGAAGCTTTCTTT
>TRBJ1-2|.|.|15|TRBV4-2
CASSPQQGPNYGYTF
TGTGCCAGCAGCCCTCAACAGGGACCAAACTATGGCTACACCTTC
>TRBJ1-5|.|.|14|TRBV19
CASSLGGKVYMQHF
TGTGCCAGTAGCCTGGGGGGGAAGGTCTACATGCAGCATTTT
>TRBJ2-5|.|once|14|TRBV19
CASTPAGLQETQYF
TGTGCCAGTACCCCAGCGGGTTTGCAAGAGACCCAGTACTTC
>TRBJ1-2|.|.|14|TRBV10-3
CAINPRDNNYGYTF
TGTGCCATAAACCCCCGGGACAATAACTATGGCTACACCTTC
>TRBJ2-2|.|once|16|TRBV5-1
CASSHKPRLTSGELFF
TGCGCCAGCAGCCACAAACCCCGACTAACCAGCGGGGAGCTGTTTTTT
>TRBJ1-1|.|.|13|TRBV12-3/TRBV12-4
CASSQDRNTEAFF
TGTGCCAGCAGCCAGGACAGGAACACTGAAGCTTTCTTT
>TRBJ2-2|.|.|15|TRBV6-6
CASSSQDTNTGELFF
TGTGCCAGCAGTTCTCAGGACACGAACACCGGGGAGCTGTTTTTT
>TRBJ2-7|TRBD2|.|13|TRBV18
CASRSGRTYEQYF
TGTGCCAGCCGTAGCGGGCGCACCTACGAGCAGTACTTC
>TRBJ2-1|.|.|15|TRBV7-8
CASSLAPGSYNEQFF
TGTGCCAGCAGCTTAGCACCAGGCTCCTACAATGAGCAGTTCTTC
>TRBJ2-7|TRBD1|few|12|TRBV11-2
CASSFGTGEQYF
TGTGCCAGCAGCTTTGGGACAGGCGAGCAGTACTTC
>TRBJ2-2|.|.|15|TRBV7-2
CASSLSALGGGELFF
TGTGCCAGCAGCTTAAGCGCCCTGGGGGGCGGGGAGCTGTTTTTT
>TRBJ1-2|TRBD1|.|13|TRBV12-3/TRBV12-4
CASSLGQGHGYTF
TGTGCCAGCAGTTTGGGACAGGGGCATGGCTACACCTTC
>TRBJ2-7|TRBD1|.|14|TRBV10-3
CAIRGDRDSYEQYF
TGTGCCATCAGGGGGGACAGGGACTCCTACGAGCAGTACTTC
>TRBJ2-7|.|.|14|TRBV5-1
CASSNDRRSYEQYF
TGCGCCAGCAGTAATGACAGGCGCTCCTACGAGCAGTACTTC
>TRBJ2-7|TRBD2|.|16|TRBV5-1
CASSPTGTSGSYEQYF
TGCGCCAGCAGCCCGACCGGGACTAGCGGGAGCTACGAGCAGTACTTC
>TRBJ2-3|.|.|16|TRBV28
CASSNPARASTDTQYF
TGTGCCAGCAGCAATCCCGCCAGGGCTAGCACAGATACGCAGTATTTT
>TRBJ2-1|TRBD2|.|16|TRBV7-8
CASSLATGRGGNEQFF
TGTGCCAGCAGCTTAGCAACGGGGAGGGGTGGGAATGAGCAGTTCTTC
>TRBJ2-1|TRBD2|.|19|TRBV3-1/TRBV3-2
CASSRGLAGAGGRYNEQFF
TGTGCCAGCAGCCGAGGACTAGCGGGAGCTGGCGGCCGATACAATGAGCAGTTCTTC
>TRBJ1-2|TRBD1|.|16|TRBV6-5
CASSYADRGPGYGYTF
TGTGCCAGCAGTTATGCGGACAGGGGGCCCGGTTATGGCTACACCTTC
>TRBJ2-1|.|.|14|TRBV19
CASESGDILNEQFF
TGTGCCAGTGAGTCCGGGGACATACTAAATGAGCAGTTCTTC
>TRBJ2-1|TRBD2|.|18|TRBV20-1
CSASQLAGDFRSYNEQFF
TGCAGTGCTAGTCAGTTAGCGGGAGATTTTCGGTCCTACAATGAGCAGTTCTTC
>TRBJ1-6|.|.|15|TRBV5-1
CASAERDGRISPLHF
TGCGCCAGCGCCGAGAGAGACGGCAGGATTTCACCCCTCCACTTT
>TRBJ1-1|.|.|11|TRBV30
CAWKAGTEAFF
TGTGCCTGGAAGGCGGGAACTGAAGCTTTCTTT
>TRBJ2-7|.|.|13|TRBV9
CASSPGTSREQYF
TGTGCCAGCAGCCCCGGGACTTCCCGCGAGCAGTACTTC
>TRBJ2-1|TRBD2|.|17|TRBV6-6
CASSQRLAGNSYNEQFF
TGTGCCAGCAGTCAGAGACTAGCGGGGAACTCCTACAATGAGCAGTTCTTC
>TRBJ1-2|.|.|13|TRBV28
CASSLGGIYGYTF
TGTGCCAGCAGTTTAGGGGGGATCTATGGCTACACCTTC
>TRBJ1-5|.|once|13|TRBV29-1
CSVKGDSNQPQHF
TGCAGCGTTAAGGGGGATAGCAATCAGCCCCAGCATTTT
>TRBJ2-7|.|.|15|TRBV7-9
CASSPRDTISYEQYF
TGTGCCAGCAGCCCCCGGGACACGATCTCCTACGAGCAGTACTTC
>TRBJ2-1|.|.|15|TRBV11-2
CASSLIRGNSREQFF
TGTGCCAGCAGCTTAATTAGGGGTAACAGCCGTGAGCAGTTCTTC
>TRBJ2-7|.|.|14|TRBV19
CASKPGVGLYEQYF
TGTGCCAGTAAACCGGGAGTCGGATTATACGAGCAGTACTTC
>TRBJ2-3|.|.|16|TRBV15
CATSRSGGTRTDTQYF
TGTGCCACCAGCAGATCGGGTGGTACTCGCACAGATACGCAGTATTTT
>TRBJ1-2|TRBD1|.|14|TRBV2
CASSERTGVEGYTF
TGTGCCAGCAGTGAACGGACAGGGGTTGAGGGCTACACCTTC
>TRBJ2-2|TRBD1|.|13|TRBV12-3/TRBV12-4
CASRQGVTGELFF
TGTGCCAGCAGACAGGGGGTAACCGGGGAGCTGTTTTTT
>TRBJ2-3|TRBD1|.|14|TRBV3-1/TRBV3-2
CASSQARGTDTQYF
TGTGCCAGCAGCCAGGCCAGGGGGACAGATACGCAGTATTTT
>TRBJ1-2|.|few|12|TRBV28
CASSLRTVGYTF
TGTGCCAGCAGTTTGAGGACAGTCGGCTACACCTTC
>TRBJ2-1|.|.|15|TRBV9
CASSVGTVTYNEQFF
TGTGCCAGCAGCGTAGGGACAGTTACGTACAATGAGCAGTTCTTC
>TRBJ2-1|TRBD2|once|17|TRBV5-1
CASSGSQTSGAFNEQFF
TGCGCCAGCAGCGGATCGCAGACTAGCGGGGCATTCAATGAGCAGTTCTTC
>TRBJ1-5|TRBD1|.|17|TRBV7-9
CASSLAGTGGSNQPQHF
TGTGCCAGCAGCTTAGCCGGGACAGGGGGTAGCAATCAGCCCCAGCATTTT
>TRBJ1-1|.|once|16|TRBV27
CASSLIGGSVGSLAFF
TGTGCCAGCAGTTTAATAGGGGGAAGTGTTGGTTCTCTAGCTTTCTTT